The entry below gives a single T cell receptor (beta chain) sequence along with its context. The data are from a study of OX40 agonist ivuxolimab in advanced cancers. Study-level background: Patients were treated with ivuxolimab, an agonistic anti-OX40 (CD134) antibody.

Using immunoSEQ multiplex PCR, the repertoire was profiled, and TCRdb retains in-frame clones only, with some absent. The sample consists of fewer than 25,000 clones, 80% to 90% of them appearing once. V was pared by 5 bases and J by 11 bases, with 10 bases of the junction left unmatched. CDR1 and CDR2 (germline): MNHEY, SMNVEV (reference sequence). This CDR3 contains 13 residues. Patients with autoimmune history or systemic immunosuppression were excluded. The specimen was CD4+ or CD8+ T cells sorted from blood, collected in a trial of the OX40 agonist ivuxolimab. V is TRBV27 and J is TRBJ2-5, with 8 bases identical to TRBD1. The source is an adult with an advanced solid tumor such as melanoma, head and neck, liver or kidney cancer. The CDR3 reads CASSLDRVNEQYF. The CDR3 DNA follows: TGTGCCAGCAGTCTGGACAGGGTAAATGAGCAGTACTTC.